One and the same sample provided the 9 T cell receptor beta chains below, sequenced in a study of Ad26.COV2.S vaccination and SARS-CoV-2 variants. Treatment described: roughly 19 received Ad26.COV2.S at low or high dose, single or two shots; about 5 received placebo; per-sample allocation not given. Day 63 after the first vaccine or placebo injection was the time point for sampling. Produced via immunoSEQ multiplex PCR; TCRdb's table is partial and in-frame only. The table records some 520,000 clones, 87% of them present only once. The material sequenced was peripheral blood, taken in a trial of Ad26.COV2.S vaccine versus placebo. The receptor set was obtained from a person between 18 and 65 years old who received the Ad26.COV2.S COVID-19 vaccine or a placebo.

This chain's CDR3 is CASSLIAGGGTDTQYF. As DNA, the CDR3 is TGTGCCAGCAGCTTAATAGCGGGAGGGGGAACAGATACGCAGTATTTT. The V and J genes are TRBV7-3 and TRBJ2-3; 11 nucleotides align to TRBD2. The CDR3 sequence is 16 residues long. Germline CDR1 reads SGHTA; CDR2 reads FQGTGA. J was trimmed by 3 bases and V by 1 base; bases with no gene match: 3.

V usage is TRBV6-1 and J usage is TRBJ2-1; 10 nucleotides match TRBD2. With 2 bases clipped from V and 7 bases from J, the junction kept 5 bases outside the gene matches. In germline, CDR1 is MNHNS, CDR2 SASEGT. The CDR3 consists of 15 residues. DNA for the CDR3: TGTGCCAGCAGTGAACCGGGACTAGCGCGTAATGAGCAGTTCTTC. This sequence encodes CASSEPGLARNEQFF.

This clone was recorded only once. V and J are TRBV15 and TRBJ2-5; D is possibly TRBD1 (6 bases). The CDR3 consists of 13 residues. The germline V gene encodes CDR1 LNHNV and CDR2 YYDKDF (reference sequence). V shed 1 base and J shed 7 bases, with 10 bases lying between them. Here the CDR3 reads CATSRGQVGTQYF. The CDR3 DNA sequence: TGTGCCACCAGCAGAGGACAGGTTGGGACCCAGTACTTC. The variable domain in full, with the rest retrieved from reference TRBV15 and TRBJ2-5, is DAMVIQNPRYQVTQFGKPVTLSCSQTLNHNVMYWYQQKSSQAPKLLFHYYDKDFNNEADTPDNFQSRRPNTSFCFLDIRSPGLGDTAMYLCATSRGQVGTQYFGPGTRLLVL.

The gene calls are TRBV5-1 and TRBJ1-4; tentatively, D is TRBD1 (6 bases). This CDR3 has 16 residues. The germline CDR1 and CDR2 sequences are SGHRS and YFSETQ. Trimming took off 4 bases at V and 8 bases at J, with 21 bases between the two ends. In nucleotides, the CDR3 is TGCGCCAGCAGCCAGGGGCTAAGGAGCGACCGCGAAAAACTGTTTTTT. It specifies CASSQGLRSDREKLFF.

V usage is TRBV18 and J usage is TRBJ2-7; D remains ambiguous. The V end was cut by 2 bases, the J end by 6 bases, with 8 bases between. Germline V lookup: CDR1 KGHSH, CDR2 LQKENI. This CDR3 contains 12 residues. The CDR3 loop is CASSPAAGEQYF. The CDR3 DNA is TGTGCCAGCTCACCAGCAGCTGGCGAGCAGTACTTC.

This clone appeared once. The chain joins TRBV19 to TRBJ1-4; 8 bases align to TRBD1. The CDR3 is made up of 15 amino acids. The V gene's germline CDR1 is LNHDA and CDR2 SQIVND (reference sequence). V trimming: 5 bases; J trimming: 8 bases; junction bases outside the gene matches: 10. The CDR3 here is CASSLTGTGGEKLFF. Here the CDR3 DNA reads TGTGCCAGTAGTTTAACCGGGACAGGTGGCGAAAAACTGTTTTTT.

This clone was recorded once. V gene TRBV7-9 combines with J gene TRBJ1-1; weak D call: TRBD1 (6 bases). CDR1 SEHNR and CDR2 FQNEAQ come from the germline V gene (reference sequence). V gave up 4 bases and J gave up 7 bases, with 19 bases separating them. The CDR3 is 15 amino acids. The CDR3 spells CASSSYGDISNEAFF. In DNA form, the CDR3 reads TGTGCCAGCAGCTCATACGGGGACATATCAAATGAAGCTTTCTTT.

The chain couples TRBV28 to TRBJ1-5, with 10 bases identical to TRBD1. With 6 bases clipped from V and 5 bases from J, the junction kept 16 bases outside the gene matches. The germline gives CDR1 MDHEN, CDR2 SYDVKM. The CDR3 spans 18 residues. The CDR3 loop reads CASRKSARGTGVDQPQHF. The CDR3 DNA follows: TGTGCCAGCAGGAAAAGCGCACGGGGGACAGGGGTTGATCAGCCCCAGCATTTT.

There are a few counts of this clone. The chain combines TRBV27 with TRBJ1-3, with no clear D. The CDR3 covers 14 residues. Trimming took off 5 bases at V and 2 bases at J, with 10 bases between the two ends. Germline V CDR1 and CDR2: MNHEY, SMNVEV (reference sequence). The CDR3, as DNA: TGTGCCAGCAGTCCCCGGACTCCTGGAAACACCATATATTTT. This gives the protein CASSPRTPGNTIYF.